This TCR beta chain appears in the sequencing data of a study of OX40 agonist ivuxolimab in advanced cancers. Germline lookup yields CDR1 MNHEY and CDR2 SMNVEV (reference sequence). V gave up 4 bases and J gave up 1 base, with 10 bases separating them. The CDR3 sequence is 14 residues long. TCRdb keeps only in-frame clones here, not all; method: immunoSEQ multiplex PCR. Among 48,000 or so clones listed, around 87% were seen once. The input for sequencing was CD4+ or CD8+ T cells sorted from blood, taken in a trial of the OX40 agonist ivuxolimab. The chain combines TRBV27 with TRBJ1-1; possibly TRBD1 for D (5 bases). The receptor's source is an adult with an advanced solid tumor such as melanoma, head and neck, liver or kidney cancer. CDR3 DNA sequence: TGTGCCAGCAGTTCAGAGACAGAGAACACTGAAGCTTTCTTT. Amino acids: CASSSETENTEAFF.